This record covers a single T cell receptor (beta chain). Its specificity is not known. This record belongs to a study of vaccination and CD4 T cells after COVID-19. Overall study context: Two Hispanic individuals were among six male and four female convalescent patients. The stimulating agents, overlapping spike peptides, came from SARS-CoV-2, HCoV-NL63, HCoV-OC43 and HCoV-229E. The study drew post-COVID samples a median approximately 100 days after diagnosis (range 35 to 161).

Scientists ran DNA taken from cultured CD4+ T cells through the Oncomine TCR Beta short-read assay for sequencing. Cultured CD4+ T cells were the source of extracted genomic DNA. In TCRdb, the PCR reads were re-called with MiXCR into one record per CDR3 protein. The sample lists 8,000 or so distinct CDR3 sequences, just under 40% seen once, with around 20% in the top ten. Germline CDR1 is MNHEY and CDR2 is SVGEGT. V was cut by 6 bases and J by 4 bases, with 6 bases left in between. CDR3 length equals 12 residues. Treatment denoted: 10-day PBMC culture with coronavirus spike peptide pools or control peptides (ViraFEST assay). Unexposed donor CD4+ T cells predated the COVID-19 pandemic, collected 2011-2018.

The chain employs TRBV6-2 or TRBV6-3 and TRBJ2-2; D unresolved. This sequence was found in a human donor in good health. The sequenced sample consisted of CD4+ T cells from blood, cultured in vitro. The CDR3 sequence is CASSHPTGELFF. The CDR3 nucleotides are TGTGCCAGCAGCCACCCCACCGGGGAGCTGTTTTTT.